What follows are 16 T cell receptor beta chains derived from one specimen sequenced in a study of human T cells and chemical hapten exposure. A single record per CDR3 protein comes from TCRdb applying MiXCR to the RACE reads. The sample lists more than 80,000 distinct CDR3 sequences; 11% were seen once. Time point in this sample: pre-sensitization, week 0. Noted treatment: therapeutic diphenylcyclopropenone sensitization with weekly scalp DPC. This specimen consisted of whole blood, obtained in connection with sensitization to the hapten diphenylcyclopropenone (DPC). Receptors originate from a woman aged 55-70 years with alopecia areata. Some clones in this sample may be carry-over from other donors' samples.

This clonotype has at least ten counts. V gene TRBV5-6 combines with J gene TRBJ2-7; TRBD2 might be the D (6 bases). Trimming removed 4 bases at V and 3 bases at J, with 11 bases between. This CDR3 is built from 13 residues. Germline lookup yields CDR1 SGHDT and CDR2 YYEEEE. The CDR3 loop is CASSAGPHYEQYF. In DNA form, the CDR3 reads TGTGCCAGCAGCGCGGGACCCCACTACGAGCAGTACTTC.

There are many counts of this clonotype. The chain couples TRBV1 to TRBJ1-1. TRBV1 is designated a pseudogene. This CDR3 has 11 residues. The CDR3 coding sequence is TGCACCCCCGTTGGTTTCCAGGTTCTTAACTTT. Its translation is CTPVGFQVLNF.

A remark on this clonotype: A much larger clone differs from this one at a single base, so this may be a read error. No conserved phenylalanine or tryptophan is present at the end of the CDR3, so a read error is the likely explanation. The chain couples TRBV5-6 to TRBJ1-6; D remains ambiguous. V gave up 3 bases and J gave up 16 bases, with 5 bases separating them. This CDR3 contains 9 residues. The germline V gene encodes CDR1 SGHDT and CDR2 YYEEEE. CDR3 in DNA: TGTGCCAGCAGCTCTCTGCTCCACTCT. Protein sequence: CASSSLLHS.

V gene TRBV3-1 combines with J gene TRBJ2-5, with D unclear. This CDR3 has 13 amino acids. From germline, CDR1 is LGHDT and CDR2 YNNKEL (reference sequence). With 4 bases removed from V and 5 bases from J, the gap between germline ends came to 11 bases. DNA of the CDR3: TGTGCCAGCAGCCGTATGGCTTCGGAGACCCAGTACTTC. It codes for CASSRMASETQYF.

This clonotype appeared many times. This chain links TRBV27 with TRBJ1-2; D call uncertain. This CDR3 has 13 residues. Trimming removed 6 bases at V and 8 bases at J, with 16 bases between. Germline CDR1 reads MNHEY; CDR2 reads SMNVEV (reference sequence). The chain's CDR3 is CASSKSGADGYTF. As DNA, the CDR3 is TGTGCCAGCAGCAAATCAGGAGCCGACGGCTACACCTTC.

The chain couples TRBV7-6 to TRBJ1-2; D is unresolved. CDR3 length: 15 amino acids. V was clipped by 3 bases and J by 4 bases, with 15 bases between them. CDR1 SGHVS and CDR2 FNYEAQ come from the germline V gene. CDR3: CASSFGLGVSYGYTF. The CDR3 region has the DNA TGTGCCAGCAGCTTTGGCTTAGGAGTCAGCTATGGCTACACCTTC.

This clonotype has a count of ten or more. Sequence at one end of the junction differs from germline and may be a read error. The chain couples TRBV5-8 to TRBJ2-7; TRBD1 matches at 8 bases. CDR1 SGHTS and CDR2 YDEGEE come from the germline V gene. This CDR3 is 16 amino acids long. CDR3 coding DNA: TGTGCCAGCAGCTTGGGGGGTTTGACAGGGGCCGGCTCCCACTTCTTC. This translates into CASSLGGLTGAGSHFF.

This clonotype was recorded a few times. The genes are TRBV7-9 and TRBJ1-2, with 7 positions matching TRBD1. Per the germline V gene, CDR1 is SEHNR and CDR2 is FQNEAQ (reference sequence). This CDR3 comprises 15 residues. V lost 4 bases to trimming and J lost 2 bases; unmatched junction nucleotides: 7. This chain's CDR3 is CASSSHATGNYGYTF. The CDR3 nucleotides are TGTGCCAGCAGCTCTCATGCGACAGGGAACTATGGCTACACCTTC.

This clonotype was recorded many times. The chain is built from TRBV11-2 and TRBJ2-7, with 10 positions matching TRBD2. This CDR3 is 14 amino acids long. From germline, CDR1 is SGHAT and CDR2 FQNNGV. Trimming at V came to 5 bases and at J to 5 bases, leaving 6 bases not matched to a gene. In DNA, the CDR3 is TGTGCCAGCAGCCCGGGACTAGCGTCCAACGAGCAGTACTTC. This translates into CASSPGLASNEQYF. The whole variable domain, filled in from reference TRBV11-2 and TRBJ2-7, reads EAGVAQSPRYKIIEKRQSVAFWCNPISGHATLYWYQQILGQGPKLLIQFQNNGVVDDSQLPKDRFSAERLKGVDSTLKIQPAKLEDSAVYLCASSPGLASNEQYFGPGTRLTVT.

This clonotype was seen a handful of times. The genes are TRBV20-1 and TRBJ1-1; possible D gene TRBD1, 6 bases. The V end lost 7 bases, the J end lost 2 bases, and 23 bases lay between the germline ends. The V gene's germline CDR1 is DFQATT and CDR2 SNEGSKA (reference sequence). This CDR3 comprises 16 residues. CDR3 loop: CSGTPPGHYGNTEAFF. The CDR3 nucleotides read TGCAGTGGAACTCCCCCGGGACATTACGGTAACACTGAAGCTTTCTTT.

This clonotype has a single count. This chain connects TRBV5-6 to TRBJ2-3; TRBD2 matches 7 bases. CDR3 length: 15 residues. CDR1 and CDR2 (germline): SGHDT, YYEEEE. V shed 4 bases, J shed 6 bases, and the junction held 11 bases outside the gene matches. DNA of the CDR3: TGTGCCAGCAGCCCCGGGACTAAGCACGGTGATACGCAGTATTTT. It yields the protein CASSPGTKHGDTQYF.

The sample holds a few counts of this clonotype. The chain employs TRBV6-2 or TRBV6-3 and TRBJ2-7; the D is unclear. Germline V gene sequence: CDR1 MNHEY, CDR2 SVGEGT. V was trimmed by 5 bases and J by 3 bases, leaving 5 bases between them. The CDR3 sequence is 11 residues long. In DNA, the CDR3 is TGTGCCAGCAGTACCGTCTACGAGCAGTACTTC. Its translation: CASSTVYEQYF.

This clonotype was recorded at least ten times. The chain employs TRBV4-2 and TRBJ2-7; 10 nucleotides match TRBD2. Germline CDR1 reads LGHNA; CDR2 reads YNFKEQ. J was trimmed by 0 bases and V by 4 bases; bases with no gene match: 12. This CDR3 spans 18 amino acids. The CDR3 DNA reads TGTGCCAGCAGCCGCATGCAAGGAGCGGGGGGGAGCTCCTACGAGCAGTACTTC. Residues: CASSRMQGAGGSSYEQYF.

The V gene is TRBV7-2, the J gene TRBJ1-1; D perhaps matches TRBD1 (6 bases). Germline V gene lookup returns CDR1 SGHTA and CDR2 FQGNSA. The CDR3 loop spans 14 amino acids. V was pared by 3 bases and J by 5 bases, with 13 bases between. CDR3 in DNA: TGTGCCAGCAGCTTTAAGGGGGGCCAAACTGAAGCTTTCTTT. The encoded protein is CASSFKGGQTEAFF.

This clonotype was counted only a few times. The CDR3 DNA is TGCGCCAGCAGCTTAGGGAGCACAGGGGGAGGAGGAAAACTGTTTTTT. It yields the protein CASSLGSTGGGGKLFF. The chain employs TRBV5-1 and TRBJ1-4; 8 bases map to TRBD1. The J segment lost 10 bases and the V segment lost 2 bases, leaving 13 bases of the junction unmatched. CDR3 length: 16 amino acids. The germline gives CDR1 SGHRS, CDR2 YFSETQ.

A few counts support this clonotype. The V call is TRBV7-2, the J call TRBJ1-2; D uncertain. Germline CDR1 and CDR2: SGHTA and FQGNSA. The CDR3 covers 13 residues. Trimming removed 4 bases from V and 2 bases from J, with 8 bases in between. CDR3 coding DNA: TGTGCCAGCAGCTCAAACCCGAACTATGGCTACACCTTC. Its protein is CASSSNPNYGYTF.